These T cell receptor beta chains were read from a single sample in a study of regulatory and conventional T cells in RAG deficiency. Clones were read by immunoSEQ multiplex PCR, and TCRdb kept only the in-frame ones, dropping some. The data show 5,500 to 6,500 clones, less than 95% seen once. Material for sequencing was CD8+ T cells sorted from blood. The receptors shown here come from a human donor with RAG deficiency presenting as severe combined immunodeficiency. The CDR3 runs from the conserved cysteine through the conserved F or W. A D gene is named only where the DNA matches it firmly. Where a row states a size, it is once, few, many or the class of an expanded clone; other rows omit it.

j_call	clone_size	v_call	d_call	cdr3_aa	cdr3_nt
TRBJ2-2	few	TRBV19	-	CASRRDTGELFF	TGTGCCAGTCGCAGGGACACCGGGGAGCTGTTTTTT
TRBJ1-5	-	TRBV21-1	-	CASRDRREQRDWQGTQHF	TGTGCCAGCAGGGATCGACGAGAGCAGCGCGACTGGCAGGGGACACAGCATTTT
TRBJ1-1	-	TRBV11-2	-	CASSLGTEAFF	TGTGCCAGCAGCTTAGGGACTGAAGCTTTCTTT
TRBJ2-7	-	TRBV30	TRBD1	CAWTGGYEQYF	TGTGCCTGGACAGGGGGTTACGAGCAGTACTTC
TRBJ2-1	-	TRBV27	-	CASRHQGEQFF	TGTGCCAGCAGACATCAGGGTGAGCAGTTCTTC
TRBJ2-5	-	TRBV5-6	TRBD1	CASSRATGGETQYF	TGTGCCAGCAGCCGGGCTACAGGGGGAGAGACCCAGTACTTC
TRBJ2-5	-	TRBV27	-	CASSLWTEGGETQYF	TGTGCCAGCAGTTTATGGACAGAGGGGGGGGAGACCCAGTACTTC
TRBJ2-1	once	TRBV7-9	-	CASSLIGRSNEQFF	TGTGCCAGCAGCTTAATAGGGAGAAGCAATGAGCAGTTCTTC
TRBJ2-2	-	TRBV5-1	-	CASSFGGELFF	TGCGCCAGCAGCTTCGGCGGGGAGCTGTTTTTT
TRBJ2-3	-	TRBV9	-	CASSITGTSTDTQYF	TGTGCCAGCAGCATCACCGGGACCTCCACAGATACGCAGTATTTT
TRBJ2-6	-	TRBV4-1	TRBD1	CASSQAGDRGAGANVLTF	TGCGCCAGCAGCCAAGCGGGGGACAGGGGGGCTGGGGCCAACGTCCTGACTTTC
TRBJ2-3	once	TRBV13	-	CASSLVSDTQYF	TGTGCCAGCAGCTTAGTCTCCGATACGCAGTATTTT
TRBJ2-5	-	TRBV2	TRBD1	CASTEGTGLPETQYF	TGTGCCAGCACCGAAGGGACAGGGTTACCAGAGACCCAGTACTTC
TRBJ2-5	-	TRBV10-3	TRBD1	CAISESRTGLGETQYF	TGTGCCATCAGTGAGTCAAGGACAGGGTTAGGAGAGACCCAGTACTTC
TRBJ1-1	-	TRBV19	-	CASSIVGENTEAFF	TGTGCCAGTAGTATAGTAGGGGAGAACACTGAAGCTTTCTTT
TRBJ2-5	-	TRBV7-9	-	CASSAPGFTETQYF	TGTGCCAGCAGCGCTCCGGGGTTTACCGAGACCCAGTACTTC
TRBJ2-7	-	TRBV4-1	-	CASSQVGVYEQYF	TGCGCCAGCAGCCAAGTCGGAGTCTACGAGCAGTACTTC
TRBJ2-1	-	TRBV12-5	-	CASGWGQNNEQFF	TGTGCTAGTGGTTGGGGACAAAACAATGAGCAGTTCTTC
TRBJ1-1	-	TRBV19	-	CAISWGTEAFF	TGTGCCATCTCATGGGGCACTGAAGCTTTCTTT
TRBJ1-1	-	TRBV5-1	-	CASSLGALGTEAFF	TGCGCCAGCAGCTTGGGAGCTCTGGGCACTGAAGCTTTCTTT
TRBJ2-3	-	TRBV27	-	CASSLFPGVAEPQYF	TGTGCCAGCAGTTTATTCCCCGGGGTAGCGGAGCCGCAGTATTTT
TRBJ2-7	-	TRBV15	-	CATSRFTGEQYF	TGTGCCACCAGCAGGTTCACGGGCGAGCAGTACTTC
TRBJ2-4	once	TRBV7-9	-	CASSGPGTKNIQYF	TGTGCCAGCAGCGGTCCAGGGACCAAAAACATTCAGTACTTC
TRBJ2-7	-	TRBV5-1	-	CASSSSGHDEQYF	TGCGCCAGCAGCTCCTCAGGGCACGACGAGCAGTACTTC
TRBJ2-6	-	TRBV7-2	-	CASSLPQAGANVLTF	TGTGCCAGCAGCTTACCACAGGCTGGGGCCAACGTCCTGACTTTC
TRBJ1-1	-	TRBV10-3	TRBD1	CAISPGTGAVFYYTEAFF	TGTGCCATCAGCCCCGGGACAGGGGCGGTATTCTACTACACTGAAGCTTTCTTT
TRBJ2-7	-	TRBV15	TRBD1	CATSSLSGTVPSYEQYF	TGTGCCACCAGCAGCCTCTCCGGGACAGTCCCCTCCTACGAGCAGTACTTC
TRBJ2-5	-	TRBV27	TRBD1	CASSLWTGGRETQYF	TGTGCCAGCAGTTTATGGACAGGGGGGAGGGAGACCCAGTACTTC
TRBJ1-2	-	TRBV2	-	CAVKRGYGYTF	TGTGCCGTTAAACGCGGCTATGGCTACACCTTC
TRBJ2-1	-	TRBV28	TRBD1	CASSWDSSYNEQFF	TGTGCCAGCAGTTGGGACAGCTCCTACAATGAGCAGTTCTTC
TRBJ2-5	-	TRBV5-1	TRBD2	CASSPLLAGMGETQYF	TGCGCCAGCAGCCCATTACTAGCGGGTATGGGAGAGACCCAGTACTTC
TRBJ2-6	-	TRBV27	-	CASSDSSGANVLTF	TGTGCCAGCAGTGACAGCTCTGGGGCCAACGTCCTGACTTTC
TRBJ2-5	-	TRBV5-4	TRBD1	CASKRGGAETQYF	TGTGCCAGCAAACGAGGGGGCGCGGAGACCCAGTACTTC
TRBJ2-1	-	TRBV7-6	-	CASSLDRNEQFF	TGTGCCAGCAGCTTAGACAGGAATGAGCAGTTCTTC
TRBJ2-5	-	TRBV9	-	CASSGRVQETQYF	TGTGCCAGCAGCGGCAGGGTCCAAGAGACCCAGTACTTC
TRBJ1-1	once	TRBV30	TRBD1	CAYGTGEMNTEAFF	TGTGCCTACGGGACAGGGGAGATGAACACTGAAGCTTTCTTT
TRBJ2-7	-	TRBV7-8	-	CASSLAVVRQYF	TGTGCCAGCAGCTTAGCGGTTGTGCGGCAGTACTTC
TRBJ2-1	-	TRBV10-3	TRBD1	CAIAQSPGTGNNEQFF	TGTGCCATCGCTCAAAGCCCCGGGACAGGGAACAATGAGCAGTTCTTC
TRBJ2-5	once	TRBV2	-	CASSERRGETQYF	TGTGCCAGCAGTGAAAGGAGGGGAGAGACCCAGTACTTC
TRBJ1-5	-	TRBV12-5	-	CASGLGPYSNQPQHF	TGTGCTAGTGGCCTCGGGCCTTATAGCAATCAGCCCCAGCATTTT
TRBJ1-1	once	TRBV7-9	-	CASGGLEAFF	TGTGCCAGCGGGGGGCTTGAAGCTTTCTTT
TRBJ2-7	few	TRBV7-2	-	CASSTAYEQYF	TGTGCCAGCAGCACCGCCTACGAGCAGTACTTC
TRBJ2-4	-	TRBV7-2	-	CASSLNQGLRDIQYF	TGTGCCAGCAGCTTAAATCAGGGACTCAGGGACATTCAGTACTTC
TRBJ2-7	-	TRBV27	-	CASSLTDSYEQYF	TGTGCCAGCAGTTTAACGGACTCATACGAGCAGTACTTC
TRBJ2-7	-	TRBV27	TRBD2	CASSKMTSGRRYEQYF	TGTGCCAGCAGTAAAATGACTAGCGGGAGAAGATACGAGCAGTACTTC
TRBJ2-7	-	TRBV19	TRBD2	CASSMIPSGREQYF	TGTGCCAGTAGTATGATCCCTAGCGGGAGGGAGCAGTACTTC
TRBJ2-7	-	TRBV27	-	CASSFFGSLIYEQYF	-
TRBJ2-3	-	TRBV4-1	TRBD2	CASSQETVAGGPPDTQYF	TGCGCCAGCAGCCAAGAAACGGTAGCGGGAGGGCCCCCAGATACGCAGTATTTT
TRBJ2-5	few	TRBV19	TRBD1	CASRDRGQETQYF	TGTGCCAGTAGGGACAGGGGGCAAGAGACCCAGTACTTC
TRBJ2-6	-	TRBV9	-	CASSASPPDRANVLTF	TGTGCCAGCAGCGCCTCCCCCCCGGACAGGGCCAACGTCCTGACTTTC
TRBJ2-5	-	TRBV9	-	CASSVPGEETQYF	TGTGCCAGCAGCGTCCCGGGAGAGGAGACCCAGTACTTC
TRBJ2-7	-	TRBV27	-	CASSSPYEQYF	TGTGCCAGCAGTTCCCCCTACGAGCAGTACTTC
TRBJ1-1	-	TRBV27	-	CASSLAPGTEAFF	TGTGCCAGCAGTTTAGCCCCCGGCACTGAAGCTTTCTTT
TRBJ2-5	-	TRBV7-2	-	CASSLEVAQETQYF	TGTGCCAGCAGCTTAGAGGTGGCGCAAGAGACCCAGTACTTC
TRBJ2-1	-	TRBV4-3	TRBD2	CASSQGLAGGYNEQFF	TGCGCCAGCAGCCAAGGACTAGCGGGAGGGTACAATGAGCAGTTCTTC
TRBJ2-7	-	TRBV5-4	TRBD1	CASSPGTGRYEQYF	TGTGCCAGCAGCCCCGGGACAGGGAGATATGAGCAGTACTTC
TRBJ2-2	-	TRBV6-5	-	CASSYSTGELFF	TGTGCCAGCAGTTACTCGACCGGGGAGCTGTTTTTT
TRBJ2-2	once	TRBV27	-	CASRGAGSPGELFF	TGTGCCAGCAGAGGAGCCGGGTCGCCCGGGGAGCTGTTTTTT
TRBJ2-3	-	TRBV15	-	CATSTRGGIGSDTQYF	TGTGCCACCAGCACTCGAGGGGGAATTGGGTCAGATACGCAGTATTTT
TRBJ2-7	few	TRBV7-2	-	CASSLDYEQYF	TGTGCCAGCAGCTTAGACTACGAGCAGTACTTC